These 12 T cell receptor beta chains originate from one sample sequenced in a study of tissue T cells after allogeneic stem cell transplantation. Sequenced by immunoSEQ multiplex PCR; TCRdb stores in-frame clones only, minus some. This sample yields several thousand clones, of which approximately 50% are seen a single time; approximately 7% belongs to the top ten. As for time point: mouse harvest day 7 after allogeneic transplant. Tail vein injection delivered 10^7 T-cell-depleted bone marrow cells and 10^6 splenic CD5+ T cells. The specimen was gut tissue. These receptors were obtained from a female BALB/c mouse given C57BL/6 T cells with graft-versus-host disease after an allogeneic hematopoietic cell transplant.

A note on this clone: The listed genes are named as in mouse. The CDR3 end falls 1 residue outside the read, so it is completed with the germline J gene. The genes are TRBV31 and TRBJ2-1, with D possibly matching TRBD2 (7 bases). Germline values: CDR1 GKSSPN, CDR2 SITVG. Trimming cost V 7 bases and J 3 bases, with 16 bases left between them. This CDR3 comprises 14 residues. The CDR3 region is CASPLWGLYAEQFF. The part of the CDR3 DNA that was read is TGTGCCTCCCCCCTCTGGGGGCTCTATGCTGAGCAGTTC.

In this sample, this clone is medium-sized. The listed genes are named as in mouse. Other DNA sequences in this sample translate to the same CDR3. The part of the CDR3 DNA that was read is TGTGCCAGCGGTGATAGGGGTAACCAAGACACCCAGTAC. Encoded protein: CASGDRGNQDTQY. The full-length CDR3 reads as CASGDRGNQDTQYF. This chain joins TRBV13-2 and TRBJ2-5; a weak D match, TRBD1 (5 bases). The read terminates 1 residue ahead of where the CDR3 ends, so the germline J gene completes it. This CDR3 is 14 amino acids long. V was pared by 1 base and J by 0 bases, with 6 bases between. In germline, CDR1 is NNHNN, CDR2 SYGAGS (reference sequence).

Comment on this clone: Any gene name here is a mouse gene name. The sequenced CDR3 bases are TGTGCCAGCAGTGAGATTGGGGGGCTTGCTGAGCAGTTC. Its protein is CASSEIGGLAEQF. The full-length CDR3 reads as CASSEIGGLAEQFF. The rearrangement uses TRBV13-1 and TRBJ2-1, with D tentatively TRBD2 (7 bases). The CDR3 is cut off 1 residue early in the read; its end comes from the germline J gene. Germline V CDR1 and CDR2: NSHNY, SYGAGN. The CDR3 has 14 residues. V was clipped by 2 bases and J by 6 bases, with 12 bases between them.

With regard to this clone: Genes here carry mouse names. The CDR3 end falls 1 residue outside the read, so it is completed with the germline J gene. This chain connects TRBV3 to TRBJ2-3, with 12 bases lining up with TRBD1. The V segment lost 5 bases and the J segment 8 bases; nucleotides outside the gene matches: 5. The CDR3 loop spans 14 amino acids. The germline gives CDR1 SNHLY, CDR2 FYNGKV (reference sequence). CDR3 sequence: CASSPGQGAGTLYF. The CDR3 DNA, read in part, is TGTGCCAGCAGCCCGGGACAGGGGGCGGGAACGCTGTAT.

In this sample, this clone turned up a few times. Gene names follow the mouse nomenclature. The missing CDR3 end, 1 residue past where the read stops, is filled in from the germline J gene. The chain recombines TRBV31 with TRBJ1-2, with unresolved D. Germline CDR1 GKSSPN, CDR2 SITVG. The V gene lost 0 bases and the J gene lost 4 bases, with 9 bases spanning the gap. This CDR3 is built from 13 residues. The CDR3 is CAWSLKGSSDYTF. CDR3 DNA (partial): TGTGCCTGGAGTCTAAAGGGATCCTCCGACTACACC. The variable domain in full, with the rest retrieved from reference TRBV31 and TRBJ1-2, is AQTIHQWPVAEIKAVGSPLSLGCTIKGKSSPNLYWYWQATGGTLQQLFYSITVGQVESVVQLNLSASRPKDDQFILSTEKLLLSHSGFYLCAWSLKGSSDYTFGSGTRLLVI.

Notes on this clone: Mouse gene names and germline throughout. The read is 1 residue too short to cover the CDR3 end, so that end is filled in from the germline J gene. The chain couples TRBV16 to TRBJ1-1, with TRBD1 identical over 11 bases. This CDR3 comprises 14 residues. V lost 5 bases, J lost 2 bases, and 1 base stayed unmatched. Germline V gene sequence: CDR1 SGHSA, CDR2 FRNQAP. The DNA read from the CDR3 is TGTGCAAGCAGCCGGACAGGGGGCAACACAGAAGTCTTC. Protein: CASSRTGGNTEVF. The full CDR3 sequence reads CASSRTGGNTEVFF.

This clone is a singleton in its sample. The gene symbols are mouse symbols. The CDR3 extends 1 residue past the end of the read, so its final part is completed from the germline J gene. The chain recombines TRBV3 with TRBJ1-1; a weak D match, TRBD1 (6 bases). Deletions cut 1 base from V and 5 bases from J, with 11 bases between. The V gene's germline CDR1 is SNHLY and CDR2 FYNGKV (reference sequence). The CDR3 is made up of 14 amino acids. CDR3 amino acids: CASSLGQGRTEVFF. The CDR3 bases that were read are TGTGCCAGCAGCTTAGGGCAGGGGAGGACAGAAGTCTTC.

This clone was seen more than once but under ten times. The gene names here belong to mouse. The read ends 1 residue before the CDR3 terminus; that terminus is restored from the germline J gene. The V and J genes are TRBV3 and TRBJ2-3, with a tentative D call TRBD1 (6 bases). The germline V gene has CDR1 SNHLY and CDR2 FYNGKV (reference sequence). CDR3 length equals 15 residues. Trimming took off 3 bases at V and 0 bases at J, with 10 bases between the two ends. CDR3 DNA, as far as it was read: TGTGCCAGCAGCTTCACAGGGTCTAGTGCAGAAACGCTGTAT. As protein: CASSFTGSSAETLY. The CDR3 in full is CASSFTGSSAETLYF.

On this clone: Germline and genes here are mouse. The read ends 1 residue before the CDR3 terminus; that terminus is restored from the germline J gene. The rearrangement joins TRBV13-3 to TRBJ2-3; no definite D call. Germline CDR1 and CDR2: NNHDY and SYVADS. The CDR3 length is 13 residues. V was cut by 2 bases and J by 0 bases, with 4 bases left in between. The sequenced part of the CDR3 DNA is TGTGCCAGCAGTGAAGCTAGTGCAGAAACGCTGTAT. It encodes CASSEASAETLY. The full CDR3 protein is CASSEASAETLYF.

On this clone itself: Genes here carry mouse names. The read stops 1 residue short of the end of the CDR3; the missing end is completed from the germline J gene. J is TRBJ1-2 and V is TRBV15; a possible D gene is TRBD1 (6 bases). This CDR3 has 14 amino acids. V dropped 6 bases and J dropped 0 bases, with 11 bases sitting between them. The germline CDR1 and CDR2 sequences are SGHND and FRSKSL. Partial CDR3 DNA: TGTGCCAGCAGCTTGGACAGTACAAACTCCGACTACACC. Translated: CASSLDSTNSDYT. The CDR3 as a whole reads CASSLDSTNSDYTF.

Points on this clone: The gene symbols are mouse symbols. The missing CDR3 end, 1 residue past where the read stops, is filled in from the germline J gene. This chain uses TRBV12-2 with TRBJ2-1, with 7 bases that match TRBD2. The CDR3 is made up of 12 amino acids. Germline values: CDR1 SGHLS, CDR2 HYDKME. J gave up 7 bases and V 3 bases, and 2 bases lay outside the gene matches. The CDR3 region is CASSILGAEQFF. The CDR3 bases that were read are TGTGCCAGCTCTATACTGGGGGCTGAGCAGTTC.

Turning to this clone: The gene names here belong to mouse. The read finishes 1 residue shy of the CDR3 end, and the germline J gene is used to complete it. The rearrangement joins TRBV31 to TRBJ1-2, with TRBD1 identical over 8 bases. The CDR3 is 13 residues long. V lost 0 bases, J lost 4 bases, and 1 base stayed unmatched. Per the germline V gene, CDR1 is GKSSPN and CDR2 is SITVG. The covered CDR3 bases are TGTGCCTGGAGTCTAACAGGGGGCTCCGACTACACC. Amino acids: CAWSLTGGSDYT. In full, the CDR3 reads CAWSLTGGSDYTF.